The rows below give T cell receptor beta chains drawn from one sample of a study of blood T cell repertoires in COVID-19. TCRdb's copy holds only in-frame clones and misses some; the assay was immunoSEQ multiplex PCR. The sample contains around 250,000 clones, about 88% of which appear only once. Sequencing was done on a sample of PBMCs or T cells enriched from blood (not recorded which). These receptor sequences come from a woman aged 45-59 years who had recovered from COVID-19. The CDR3 runs from the conserved cysteine through the conserved F or W. A D gene is named only where the DNA matches it firmly. The size of a clone is reported for some rows only, either as once, few or many, or as a class for expanded clones.

-	TRBV18	TRBJ2-3	-	CASSPPADTQYF	TGTGCCAGCTCACCACCCGCAGATACGCAGTATTTT
-	TRBV6-2/TRBV6-3	TRBJ2-2	-	CASSRTANTGELFF	TGTGCCAGCAGCAGGACAGCGAACACCGGGGAGCTGTTTTTT
-	TRBV7-2	TRBJ2-1	once	CASSLGIPVREQFF	TGTGCCAGCAGCTTAGGCATCCCGGTCCGGGAGCAGTTCTTC
TRBD1	TRBV7-2	TRBJ2-3	-	CASSLGGQSTDTQYF	TGTGCCAGCAGCTTAGGGGGACAGAGCACAGATACGCAGTATTTT
TRBD1	TRBV19	TRBJ1-2	-	CASSIDSGQGRYGYTF	TGTGCCAGTAGTATAGATTCGGGACAGGGACGATATGGCTACACCTTC
-	TRBV7-3	TRBJ1-1	-	CASSLLSIRGNTEAFF	TGTGCCAGCAGCTTATTATCAATAAGAGGGAACACTGAAGCTTTCTTT
TRBD1	TRBV10-3	TRBJ1-2	-	CAIRIQGRGGYTF	TGTGCCATCAGGATACAGGGGAGAGGTGGCTACACCTTC
-	TRBV2	TRBJ1-5	-	CASSATRGALQPQHF	TGTGCCAGCAGCGCTACACGGGGGGCTTTGCAGCCCCAGCATTTT
-	TRBV30	TRBJ1-6	-	CAWSPYEGGVRVNSPLHF	TGTGCCTGGAGCCCCTATGAGGGAGGGGTCCGGGTTAATTCACCCCTCCACTTT
-	TRBV30	TRBJ2-7	-	CAWSWKRTAFSYEQYF	TGTGCCTGGAGTTGGAAGCGGACGGCTTTCTCCTACGAGCAGTACTTC
-	TRBV9	TRBJ2-3	-	CASRQGGASEGTDTQYF	TGTGCCAGCAGGCAAGGGGGGGCTAGCGAAGGCACAGATACGCAGTATTTT
TRBD2	TRBV27	TRBJ2-1	-	CASTPTSGQYNEQFF	TGTGCCAGCACACCGACTAGCGGCCAATACAATGAGCAGTTCTTC
TRBD1	TRBV7-9	TRBJ1-2	few	CASSTTGGSYGYTF	TGTGCCAGCAGCACGACAGGGGGGAGCTATGGCTACACCTTC
TRBD2	TRBV4-2	TRBJ2-1	-	CASSQGGLAGAPYNEQFF	TGTGCCAGCAGCCAAGGGGGGCTAGCGGGAGCCCCCTACAATGAGCAGTTCTTC
TRBD2	TRBV28	TRBJ2-3	-	CASNPVGGRTDTQYF	TGTGCCAGCAATCCGGTTGGCGGGAGAACAGATACGCAGTATTTT
TRBD1	TRBV10-1	TRBJ1-4	-	CARDCKRRQGTQSTNEKLFF	TGCGCCAGAGACTGCAAGAGGCGACAGGGGACACAATCAACTAATGAAAAACTGTTTTTT
TRBD2	TRBV5-1	TRBJ2-3	-	CASSLGTSGSINTDTQYF	TGCGCCAGCAGCTTGGGGACTAGCGGGAGTATTAACACAGATACGCAGTATTTT
TRBD2	TRBV7-8	TRBJ2-1	-	CASSLREGLVLEQFF	TGTGCCAGCAGCTTACGGGAGGGACTCGTCTTAGAGCAGTTCTTC